The rows below give T cell receptor beta chains drawn from one sample of a study of blood T cell repertoires in COVID-19. Sequencing was performed with immunoSEQ multiplex PCR; in TCRdb, only in-frame clones are kept and a portion is missing. The sample yields 250,000 to 350,000 clones, about nine tenths seen once. Input material: peripheral blood. These receptors came from a woman aged 45-59 years with COVID-19, enrolled during active disease. CDR3s include the opening cysteine and the closing phenylalanine or tryptophan. A D gene is named only where the DNA matches it firmly. Clone sizes are given selectively: once, few, many, or a class where the clone is expanded.

>few|TRBV19|TRBJ1-2|-
CASSIDKLSGYTF
TGTGCCAGTAGTATAGATAAACTGTCTGGCTACACCTTC
>-|TRBV10-3|TRBJ2-3|-
CAISERERGTDTQYF
TGTGCCATCAGTGAGCGGGAACGAGGCACAGATACGCAGTATTTT
>-|TRBV5-1|TRBJ1-1|TRBD1
CASSSGQGSWSTEAFF
TGCGCCAGCAGCTCGGGACAGGGCAGCTGGAGCACTGAAGCTTTCTTT
>-|TRBV12-3/TRBV12-4|TRBJ2-4|-
CASSLTGNIQYF
TGTGCCAGCAGTCTCACAGGGAACATTCAGTACTTC
>-|TRBV7-2|TRBJ2-3|-
CASSLMHGSSVDTQYF
TGTGCCAGCAGCTTAATGCATGGATCTAGCGTAGATACGCAGTATTTT
>-|TRBV5-6|TRBJ2-1|-
CASTLPTSSYNEQFF
TGTGCCAGCACCCTTCCCACGAGCTCCTACAATGAGCAGTTCTTC
>-|TRBV15|TRBJ1-6|-
CATSKRTGINSPLHF
TGTGCCACCAGCAAAAGAACAGGGATTAATTCACCCCTCCACTTT
>-|TRBV19|TRBJ1-1|-
CASWGENTEAFF
TGTGCCAGTTGGGGGGAGAACACTGAAGCTTTCTTT
>-|TRBV5-8|TRBJ1-5|-
CASRQGGYSNQPQHF
TGTGCCAGCCGGCAGGGAGGATATAGCAATCAGCCCCAGCATTTT
>-|TRBV5-1|TRBJ2-2|TRBD1
CASSWSTGGITGELFF
TGCGCCAGCAGCTGGTCGACAGGGGGAATCACCGGGGAGCTGTTTTTT